The 25 T cell receptor beta chains in this list originate from one sample, sequenced in a study of tumor and adjacent non-tumor tissue in lung cancer. The template was RNA from unsorted bulk tissue. More than 3 cm separated this lung sample from the edge of the tumor. TCRbeta libraries were built with three rounds of nested PCR, modified from ARM-PCR. TCRdb processed the multiplex PCR reads anew with MiXCR; each CDR3 protein has one entry. The table has approximately 110,000 distinct CDR3 sequences, 50% to 70% seen once. The sequencing input was distant non-tumor lung tissue. These receptors originate from a man in his fifties or sixties with non-small cell lung cancer.

With respect to this clonotype: Possible read error: a much larger clone is one base away. V and J are TRBV12-5 and TRBJ1-1; D call uncertain. The CDR3 runs 11 residues. V was trimmed by 10 bases and J by 4 bases, leaving 10 bases between them. CDR1 is LGHNT and CDR2 is FRNRAP in the germline V gene. CDR3 DNA sequence: TGTGCTATCTCACCTGCCACTGAAGCTTTCTTT. Translated, it gives CAISPATEAFF.

For this clonotype: Being one base from a much bigger clone, this may be a read error. Here the CDR3 omits its conserved ending phenylalanine or tryptophan, so a read error is the likely source. This chain connects TRBV30 to TRBJ2-1; possibly TRBD1 for D (8 bases). Germline V lookup: CDR1 GTSNPN, CDR2 SVGIG (reference sequence). This CDR3 region has 15 residues. Trimming took off 0 bases at V and 6 bases at J, with 15 bases between the two ends. The CDR3 loop reads CAWSVQGGAANEQFV. The CDR3 DNA follows: TGTGCCTGGAGTGTACAGGGGGGGGCCGCCAATGAGCAGTTCGTC.

As for this clonotype: One base away lies a much larger clone, so this may be a sequencing read error. This chain joins TRBV6-5 and TRBJ2-2; D could derive from TRBD1 or TRBD2 (5 bases each). This CDR3 comprises 15 residues. CDR1 MNHEY and CDR2 SVGAGI come from the germline V gene. Here the CDR3 reads CVSSYSRGDTGELFF. The CDR3 nucleotides are TGTGTCAGCAGTTACAGCAGAGGGGACACCGGGGAGCTGTTTTTT.

This clonotype was observed at least ten times. This sequence joins TRBV4-3 and TRBJ2-1, with 11 positions matching TRBD1. V was pared by 0 bases and J by 4 bases, with 5 bases of the junction left unmatched. The CDR3 is 17 amino acids. CDR1 and CDR2 (germline): LGHNA, YSLEER. CDR3 loop: CASSQDGGTGGYNEQFF. CDR3 in DNA: TGCGCCAGCAGCCAAGATGGGGGGACAGGGGGATACAATGAGCAGTTCTTC.

Details on this clonotype: A much larger clone is a single base away; this may be a read error. The rearrangement joins TRBV7-8 to TRBJ2-1; a weak D match, TRBD1 (5 bases). The CDR3 is made up of 12 amino acids. Trimming cost V 0 bases and J 12 bases, with 9 bases left between them. Germline assignment: CDR1 SGHVS and CDR2 FQNEAQ. CDR3 DNA sequence: TGTGCCAGCAGCTTAGCAAGGGGTGGGCAGTTCTTC. This gives the protein CASSLARGGQFF. The full variable domain, with the rest looked up from reference TRBV7-8 and TRBJ2-1, is GAGVSQSPRYKVAKRGQDVALRCDPISGHVSLFWYQQALGQGPEFLTYFQNEAQLDKSGLPSDRFFAERPEGSVSTLKIQRTQQEDSAVYLCASSLARGGQFFGPGTRLTVL.

This clonotype has a count of ten or more. The chain has TRBV6-5 and TRBJ2-1; 7 bases are shared with TRBD1. The germline V gene has CDR1 MNHEY and CDR2 SVGAGI. This CDR3 comprises 14 residues. The trim removed 6 bases at V and 8 bases at J, leaving 10 bases unmatched. The chain's CDR3 is CASRPTGMGHEQFF. CDR3 DNA sequence: TGTGCCAGCAGACCGACAGGGATGGGTCATGAGCAGTTCTTC.

In the case of this clonotype: An end of the junction does not agree with germline; a read error may underlie this. V and J are TRBV20-1 and TRBJ2-7, with 7 bases fitting TRBD1. Germline V gives CDR1 DFQATT, CDR2 SNEGSKA (reference sequence). The CDR3 consists of 16 residues. The CDR3: CSARPRETGYTHEQYF. CDR3 DNA: TGTAGTGCCCGCCCCAGGGAGACAGGGTATACACACGAGCAGTACTTC.

This clonotype was seen at least ten times. The gene calls are TRBV30 and TRBJ2-7; TRBD2 matches 12 bases. Looked up from germline, CDR1 is GTSNPN and CDR2 is SVGIG (reference sequence). This CDR3 comprises 14 residues. With V trimmed by 1 base and J by 2 bases, 0 bases remained unmatched. The CDR3, as DNA: TGTGCCTGGAGTGGACTAGCGGGGGCCTACGAGCAGTACTTC. As protein: CAWSGLAGAYEQYF.

As concerns this clonotype: One end of the junction varies from germline; a read error may be responsible. The chain is built from TRBV6-1 and TRBJ1-5; 8 positions agree with TRBD1. The CDR3 totals 16 residues. The germline V gene encodes CDR1 MNHNS and CDR2 SASEGT. This CDR3 is CASNGQDRGGNQPQHF. The CDR3 nucleotides read TGTGCCAGCAATGGTCAAGACAGGGGTGGGAATCAACCCCAGCATTTT.

The table lists this clonotype with a count of one. With a much larger clone just one base away, this may be a read error. The J gene is TRBJ2-3, the V gene TRBV20-1; 8 bases match TRBD2. From germline, CDR1 is DFQATT and CDR2 SNEGSKA (reference sequence). The CDR3 has 17 residues. Trimming took 3 bases from V and 1 from J; bases not matched to a gene: 12. DNA of the CDR3: TGCAGTGCTAGGACCCTGACAGCAGCGGGGGGCACAGATACGCAGTATTTT. This encodes CSARTLTAAGGTDTQYF.

The gene calls are TRBV6-2 or TRBV6-3 and TRBJ2-5, with unresolved D. The V gene's germline CDR1 is MNHEY and CDR2 SVGEGT. This CDR3 contains 11 residues. For the CDR3, the DNA is TGTGCTATCAGTTGCGGAGAGACCCAGTACTTC. Translating it yields CAISCGETQYF.

This clonotype has only a few counts. The chain recombines TRBV20-1 with TRBJ1-5, with D uncertain. Deletions cut 5 bases from V and 7 bases from J, with 12 bases between. The germline gives CDR1 DFQATT, CDR2 SNEGSKA (reference sequence). There are 12 residues in the CDR3. This CDR3 is CSASQIGQPQHF. The CDR3 coding sequence is TGCAGTGCTTCTCAGATCGGGCAGCCCCAGCATTTT.

About this clonotype itself: The junction differs from germline at one of its ends, possibly a read error. V gene TRBV11-1 combines with J gene TRBJ2-7; no reliable D call. The CDR3 covers 14 residues. Germline V lookup: CDR1 SGHAT, CDR2 FQDESV (reference sequence). CDR3 in DNA: TGTGCCAGCAGTTTAGGTAACGGGCCCTACGAGCTGTACTTC. It specifies CASSLGNGPYELYF.

On this clonotype itself: A much larger clone differs by one base, so this may be a read error. The final CDR3 position lacks the conserved phenylalanine or tryptophan, pointing to a likely read error. This chain links TRBV5-4 with TRBJ2-3, with 9 bases aligning to TRBD1. With V trimmed by 5 bases and J by 5 bases, 6 bases remained unmatched. The CDR3 has 14 residues. The germline V gene has CDR1 SGHNT and CDR2 YYREEE (reference sequence). The CDR3: CASSSGTGRDTQYS. The CDR3 nucleotides read TGTGCCAGCAGTTCCGGGACAGGGAGAGATACGCAGTATTCT.

This clonotype was recorded a few times. At one end, the junction sequence differs from germline, possibly due to a read error. The chain carries TRBV19 and TRBJ2-2, with 7 bases fitting TRBD1. This CDR3 has 16 amino acids. Germline lookup yields CDR1 LNHDA and CDR2 SQIVND (reference sequence). The chain's CDR3 is CASSQRQGEITGELVF. CDR3 bases: TGTGCCAGTAGTCAGAGGCAGGGGGAAATCACCGGGGAGCTGGTTTTT. Variable domain in full (rest from reference TRBV19 and TRBJ2-2): DGGITQSPKYLFRKEGQNVTLSCEQNLNHDAMYWYRQDPGQGLRLIYYSQIVNDFQKGDIAEGYSVSREKKESFPLTVTSAQKNPTAFYLCASSQRQGEITGELVFGEGSRLTVL.

As concerns this clonotype: An end of the junction does not agree with germline; a read error may underlie this. The genes are TRBV7-9 and TRBJ2-7; 9 bases map to TRBD1. This CDR3 is 13 amino acids long. In germline, CDR1 is SEHNR, CDR2 FQNEAQ (reference sequence). Here the CDR3 reads CANSLGQGNEQYF. CDR3 DNA sequence: TGTGCCAACAGCTTAGGACAGGGGAACGAGCAGTACTTC.

This chain uses TRBV5-5 with TRBJ2-5, with TRBD2 identical over 7 bases. Per the germline V gene, CDR1 is SGHKS and CDR2 is YYEKEE (reference sequence). V lost 4 bases, J lost 5 bases, and 11 bases stayed unmatched. The CDR3 is 15 amino acids. Here the CDR3 DNA reads TGTGCCAGCAGCAATCGTGGTGGGGGGGAGGAGACCCAGTACTTC. Protein sequence: CASSNRGGGEETQYF.

The count of this clonotype is one. J is TRBJ2-1 and V is TRBV20-1; D unresolved. Per the germline V gene, CDR1 is DFQATT and CDR2 is SNEGSKA (reference sequence). Trimming removed 3 bases from V and 4 bases from J, with 10 bases in between. The CDR3 is 13 residues long. CDR3 protein: CSASSVDYNEQFF. The CDR3 DNA reads TGCAGTGCTAGTTCAGTGGATTACAATGAGCAGTTCTTC.

This clonotype has ten or more counts. The chain uses TRBV6-4 and TRBJ2-7; TRBD2 aligns across 10 bases. Germline V gene data show CDR1 as MRHNA and CDR2 as SNTAGT. The CDR3 spans 15 residues. J lost 3 bases, V lost 5 bases, and 7 bases had no gene match. CDR3 protein: CASSPSGGDVYEQYF. Here the CDR3 DNA reads TGTGCCAGCAGTCCAAGCGGGGGGGATGTCTACGAGCAGTACTTC.

The chain joins TRBV11-3 to TRBJ2-3; D remains unclear. Germline CDR1 reads SGHNT; CDR2 reads YENEEA. The CDR3 is 14 residues long. The CDR3 loop is CARSLVGYADTQYF. The CDR3 bases are TGTGCAAGAAGCTTAGTCGGCTACGCAGATACGCAGTATTTT.

This clonotype was detected many times. V is TRBV12-3 or TRBV12-4 and J is TRBJ2-5; D is ambiguous. This CDR3 spans 11 amino acids. Between the trimmed V and J ends, which lost 6 bases and 3 bases, there was a span of 5 bases. CDR3 amino acids: CASRREETQYF. CDR3 bases: TGTGCCAGCAGAAGAGAAGAGACCCAGTACTTC.

Regarding this clonotype: Compared with germline, one end of the junction differs, possibly owing to a read error. The V and J genes are TRBV24-1 and TRBJ2-2; TRBD1 is a possible D gene (5 bases). This CDR3 has 12 residues. CDR1 is KGHDR and CDR2 is SFDVKD in the germline V gene. The CDR3 protein is CATRQNTRELFF. In DNA, the CDR3 is TGTGCCACAAGACAGAACACCAGGGAGCTGTTTTTT.

As regards this clonotype: The junction does not match germline at one end; this may be a read error. V gene TRBV11-3 combines with J gene TRBJ2-3; 8 nucleotides line up with TRBD1. The germline V gene encodes CDR1 SGHNT and CDR2 YENEEA. This CDR3 contains 14 residues. CDR3 in DNA: TGTCCCAGCAGCTTAGGACAGGGACCAGATACGCAGTATTTT. Its protein product is CPSSLGQGPDTQYF.

In this sample, this clonotype turned up many times. CDR3 protein: CATRPGVPGLAGGGETQYF. The CDR3 DNA reads as TGTGCCACCCGCCCGGGAGTCCCGGGACTAGCGGGGGGGGGAGAGACCCAGTACTTC. V is TRBV6-1 and J is TRBJ2-5, with TRBD2 matching 16 bases. Germline loops: CDR1 MNHNS, CDR2 SASEGT. V trimming: 10 bases; J trimming: 4 bases; junction bases outside the gene matches: 18. The CDR3 sequence is 19 residues long.

This chain connects TRBV6-6 to TRBJ2-6; 8 bases are shared with TRBD1. In germline, CDR1 is MNHNY, CDR2 SVGAGI (reference sequence). Germline trimming cut 6 bases from V and 0 bases from J; bases unmatched to any gene: 7. CDR3 size: 17 residues. For the CDR3, the DNA is TGTGCCAGCAGAGTCACAGGGGGTGGCTCTGGGGCCAACGTCCTGACTTTC. The encoded protein is CASRVTGGGSGANVLTF.